The clone carrying this T cell receptor beta chain turned up a few times. This sample is part of a study of blood T cell repertoires in COVID-19. The overall study: The analysed material was cDNA or gDNA that came from T cells, B-cell-depleted T cells, or PBMCs.

Sequenced by immunoSEQ multiplex PCR; TCRdb stores in-frame clones only, minus some. The table has over 110,000 clones, approximately 89% seen once. CDR1 DFQATT and CDR2 SNEGSKA come from the germline V gene (reference sequence). With 4 bases removed from V and 6 bases from J, the gap between germline ends came to 9 bases. The CDR3 contains 11 residues. The chain links TRBV20-1 to TRBJ1-1; D is unclear. The receptor comes from a woman aged 50 to 60 with acute or convalescent COVID-19. The sequencing sample was made of peripheral blood. For the CDR3, the DNA is TGCAGTGCTACCCTGGCCCCTGAAGCTTTCTTT. It codes for CSATLAPEAFF.